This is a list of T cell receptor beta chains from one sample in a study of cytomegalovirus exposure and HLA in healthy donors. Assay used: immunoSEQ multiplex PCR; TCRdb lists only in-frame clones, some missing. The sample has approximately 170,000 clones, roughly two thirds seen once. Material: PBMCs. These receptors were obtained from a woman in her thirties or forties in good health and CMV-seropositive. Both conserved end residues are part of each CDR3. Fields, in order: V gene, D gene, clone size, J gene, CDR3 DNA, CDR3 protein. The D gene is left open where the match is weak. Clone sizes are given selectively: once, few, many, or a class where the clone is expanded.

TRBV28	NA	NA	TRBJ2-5	TGTGCCAGCAGCTCACCTCCCTCGGGTCAAGAGACCCAGTACTTC	CASSSPPSGQETQYF
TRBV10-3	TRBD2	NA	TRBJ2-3	TGTGCCATCAGTAGCGGGGGACAAGATACGCAGTATTTT	CAISSGGQDTQYF
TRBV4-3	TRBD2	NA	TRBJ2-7	TGCGCCAGCAGCCACAGCCGGAGCGGGGTCCCCTACGAGCAGTACTTC	CASSHSRSGVPYEQYF
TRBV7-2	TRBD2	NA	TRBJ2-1	TGTGCCAGCAGCACGAGAAGACTAGCGGGAGCCGGGGGGGAGCAGTTCTTC	CASSTRRLAGAGGEQFF
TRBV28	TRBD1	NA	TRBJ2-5	TGTGCCAGCAGTTTACCAGGGGGCTTCGACCAAGAGACCCAGTACTTC	CASSLPGGFDQETQYF
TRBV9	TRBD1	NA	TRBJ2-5	TGTGCCAGCAGCGCTTGGGACAGTCCTTCGGAGACCCAGTACTTC	CASSAWDSPSETQYF
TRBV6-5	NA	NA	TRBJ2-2	TGTGCCAGCAGTTACTCCAGGGGAACGGGCGCCGGGGAGCTGTTTTTT	CASSYSRGTGAGELFF
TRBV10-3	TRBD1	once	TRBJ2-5	TGTGCCATCAGTCGACAGGGGGCGCAGGAGACCCAGTACTTC	CAISRQGAQETQYF
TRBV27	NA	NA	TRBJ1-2	TGTGCCAGCATGACCGTCGGGTATGGCTACACCTTC	CASMTVGYGYTF
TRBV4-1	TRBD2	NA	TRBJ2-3	TGCGCCAGCAGATGGCGGGGGGCGGGCACAGATACGCAGTATTTT	CASRWRGAGTDTQYF
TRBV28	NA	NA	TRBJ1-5	TGTGCCAGCAGTTTAGCCAACATCAATCAGCCCCAGCATTTT	CASSLANINQPQHF
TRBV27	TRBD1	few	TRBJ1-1	TGTGCCAGCAGGCAGACCCCGACAGGGGCTGAAGCTCTCTTT	CASRQTPTGAEALF
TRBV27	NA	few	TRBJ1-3	TGTGCCAGCAGTCTGAGGGGACAAAAAGGGCTCTCTGGAAACACCATATATTTT	CASSLRGQKGLSGNTIYF
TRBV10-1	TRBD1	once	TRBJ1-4	TGCGCCAGCAGACCGGGACAGGCCTTAACAACTAATGAAAAACTGTTTTTT	CASRPGQALTTNEKLFF
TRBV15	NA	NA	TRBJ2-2	TGTGCCACCAGAACCGGGTCCTTGAACACCGGGGAGCTGTTTTTT	CATRTGSLNTGELFF
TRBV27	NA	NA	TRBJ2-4	TGTGCCAGCATCCCCCGGTACTTC	CASIPRYF
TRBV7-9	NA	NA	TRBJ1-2	TGTGCCAGCAGCTTACCGAGACAGTCTAACTATGGCTACACCTTC	CASSLPRQSNYGYTF
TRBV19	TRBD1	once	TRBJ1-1	TGTGCCAGTAGTAGTAAGGGGGCCACTGAAGCTTTCTTT	CASSSKGATEAFF
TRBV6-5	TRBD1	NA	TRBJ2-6	TGTGCCAGCAGCGGACAGGGGGCAGGGGCCAACGTCCTGACTTTC	CASSGQGAGANVLTF
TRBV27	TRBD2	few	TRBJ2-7	TGTGCCAGCAGTCGGGGACTAGCGGGAGGGATATCGTACGAGCAGTACTTC	CASSRGLAGGISYEQYF
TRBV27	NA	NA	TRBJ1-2	TGTGCCAGCAGTTTACGGCTGGGAGGCTATGGCTACACCTTC	CASSLRLGGYGYTF
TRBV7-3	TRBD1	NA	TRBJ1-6	TGTGCCAGCAGCTTAAACGCCGGGACAGTCAATTCACCCCTCCACTTT	CASSLNAGTVNSPLHF
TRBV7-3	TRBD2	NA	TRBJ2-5	TGTGCCAGCAGCTTACGGCTAGCGGGAGTAGGGGAGCAGTACTTC	CASSLRLAGVGEQYF
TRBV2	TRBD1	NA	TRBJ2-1	TGTGCCAGCAGTTTTATCGGGACAGGGGGCCTCAATGAGCAGTTCTTC	CASSFIGTGGLNEQFF
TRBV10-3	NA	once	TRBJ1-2	TGTGCCACCGGATCCGCGGGAGAGTCAGGCTATGGCTACCCCTTC	CATGSAGESGYGYPF
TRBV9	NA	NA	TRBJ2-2	TGTGCCAGCAGCCTCGGACAAGCCACCGGGGAGCTGTTTTTT	CASSLGQATGELFF
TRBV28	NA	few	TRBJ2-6	TGTGCCAGCAGTTTAGGGCAGGCCGCTGGGGCCAACGTCCTGACTTTC	CASSLGQAAGANVLTF
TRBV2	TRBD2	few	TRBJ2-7	TGTGCCAGCAGTCGGACTAGCGGGACCTACGAGCAGTACTTC	CASSRTSGTYEQYF
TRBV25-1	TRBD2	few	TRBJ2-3	TGTGCCAGCAGCCCGCGCGGGAGAGATACGCAGTATTTT	CASSPRGRDTQYF
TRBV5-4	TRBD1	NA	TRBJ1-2	TGTGCCAGCAGCTCGACAGGGCCCTATGGCTACACCTTC	CASSSTGPYGYTF
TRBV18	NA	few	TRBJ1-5	TGTGCCAGCTCACCACGGGGGACACCCGAAGAGCCCCAGCATTTT	CASSPRGTPEEPQHF
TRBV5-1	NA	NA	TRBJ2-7	TGCGCCAGCAGGGAGGGAACCTACGAGCAGTACTTC	CASREGTYEQYF
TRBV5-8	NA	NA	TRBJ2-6	TGTGCCAGCAGCCACCGACTGGGGGCCAACGTCCTGACTTTC	CASSHRLGANVLTF
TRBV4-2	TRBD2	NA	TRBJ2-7	TGTGCCAGCAGTCAGCGCTTAGCGGGAGCCTACGAGCAGTACTTC	CASSQRLAGAYEQYF
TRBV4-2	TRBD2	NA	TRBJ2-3	TGTGCCAGCAGCCAATCCCTAGCGGGGGGGCCTGGTAGCACAGATACGCAGTATTTT	CASSQSLAGGPGSTDTQYF
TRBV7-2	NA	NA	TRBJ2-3	TGTGCCAGCAGCTTACTAACAGATACGCAGTATTTT	CASSLLTDTQYF
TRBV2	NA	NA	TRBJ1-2	TGTGCCAGCAGTGAAGTTGGGGAGGAAAATAACTATGGCTACACCTTC	CASSEVGEENNYGYTF
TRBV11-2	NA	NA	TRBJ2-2	TGTGCCAGCAGCCGGGGGATGGACAACACCGGGGAGCTGTTTTTT	CASSRGMDNTGELFF
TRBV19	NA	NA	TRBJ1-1	TGTGCCAGTAGGTCTATGAACACTGAAGCTTTCTTT	CASRSMNTEAFF
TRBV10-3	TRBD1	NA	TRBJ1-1	TGTGCCATCAGTAACCGACAGGGCTCGGGCACTGAAGCTTTCTTT	CAISNRQGSGTEAFF
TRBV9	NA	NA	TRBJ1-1	TGTGCCAGCAGCGTAGGACCTTACCTAGGGGTCACGACTGAAGCTTTCTTT	CASSVGPYLGVTTEAFF